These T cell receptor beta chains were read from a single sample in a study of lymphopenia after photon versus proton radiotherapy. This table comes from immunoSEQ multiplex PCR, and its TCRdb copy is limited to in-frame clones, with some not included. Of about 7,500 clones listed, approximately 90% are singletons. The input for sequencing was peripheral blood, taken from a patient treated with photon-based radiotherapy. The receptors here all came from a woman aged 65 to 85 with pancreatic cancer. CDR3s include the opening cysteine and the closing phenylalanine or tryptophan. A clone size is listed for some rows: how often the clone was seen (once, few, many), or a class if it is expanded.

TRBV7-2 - CASSQYTGELFF
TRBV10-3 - CAISRQGDWGYTF
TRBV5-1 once CASSLATTGRLDGYTF
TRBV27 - CASSLGTGGYTQYF
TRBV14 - CASSEVGGGRITLKNEQFF
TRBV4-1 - CASSPSTGHNEQFF
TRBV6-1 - CASSPVGGREQYF
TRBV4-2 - CASSLRGPDRGRTGNTVYF
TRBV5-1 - CASSSRVDSGEQFF
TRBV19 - CATSTRTANTEAFF
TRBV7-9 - CASSFYIDTGELFF
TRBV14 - CASSQAGETQYF
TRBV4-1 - CASSQGEGSQPQHF
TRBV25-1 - CASSGRTIYEQYF
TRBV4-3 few CASSQDFGLNEQFF
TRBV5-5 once CASSFQTGHQETQYF
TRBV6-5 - CASSSTGGLSNEQFF
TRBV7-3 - CASSSGQITDIQYF
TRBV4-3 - CASSQRAGVDQPQHF
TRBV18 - CASSFVAPTGTANTGELFF
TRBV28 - CASTPSGQGTYEQYF
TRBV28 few CASSQGQYKNIQYF
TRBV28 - CASRGYGYTF
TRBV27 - CASSSLLGRTRYEQFF
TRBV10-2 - CASSEGTSGSGETQYF
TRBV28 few CASSEGAPRGETQYF
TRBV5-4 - CASSFREGLYEQYF
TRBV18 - CASSPVGNEQFF
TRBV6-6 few CASSYSLGEQYF
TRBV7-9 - CASTPKGASYEQYF
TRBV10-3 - CAISESMETQYF
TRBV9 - CASSPTQGWGETQYF
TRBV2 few CACKELNDEQFF
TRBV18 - CASSLKQDTGELFF
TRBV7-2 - CASSKRRRDTRITDTQYF
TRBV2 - CASTPRDYQETQYF
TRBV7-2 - CASSLAGTSGPWVSDNEQFF
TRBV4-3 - CASSQELAGGPRDEQYF
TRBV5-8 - CASSLKLSPLGYIQYF
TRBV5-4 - CASSSGQSNEKLFF
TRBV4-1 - CASKRTSNPLAKNIQYF
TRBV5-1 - CASSQTTGRTYEQYF
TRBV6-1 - CASKSPGNQPQHF
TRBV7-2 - CASSLGQPDTQYF
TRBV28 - CASSPPGRIHYEQYF
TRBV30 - CAWNDPSSGNTIYF
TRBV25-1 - CATSLTGNYGYTF
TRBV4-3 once CASSQVSGTYRSPYYNEQFF
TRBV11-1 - CASSLRSGSHQETQYF
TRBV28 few CASGDRGLGKPQHF
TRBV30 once CAWNTGRGTYEQYF
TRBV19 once CASSSRGTGANVLTF
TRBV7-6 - CASSLGLRGTNEKLFF
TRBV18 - CASSPRQETQYF
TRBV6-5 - CASRQNYGYTF
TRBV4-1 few CASSQVTSQNTGELFF
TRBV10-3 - CAITRTENYGYTF
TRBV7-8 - CASSSKGQGGAETQYF
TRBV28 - CASSFPKQGRQVYEQYF
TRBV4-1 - CASSQTRDRVYEQYF